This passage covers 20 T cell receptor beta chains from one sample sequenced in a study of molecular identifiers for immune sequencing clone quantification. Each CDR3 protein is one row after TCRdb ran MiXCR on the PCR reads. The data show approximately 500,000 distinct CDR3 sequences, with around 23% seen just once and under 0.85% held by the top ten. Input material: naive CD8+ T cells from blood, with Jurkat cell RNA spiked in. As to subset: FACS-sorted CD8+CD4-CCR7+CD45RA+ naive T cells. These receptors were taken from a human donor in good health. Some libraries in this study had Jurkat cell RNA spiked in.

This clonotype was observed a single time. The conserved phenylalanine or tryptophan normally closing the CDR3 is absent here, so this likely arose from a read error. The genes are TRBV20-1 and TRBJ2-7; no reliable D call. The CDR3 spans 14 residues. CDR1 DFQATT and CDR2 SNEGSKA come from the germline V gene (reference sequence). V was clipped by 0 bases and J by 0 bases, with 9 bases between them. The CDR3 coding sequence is TGCAGTGCTAGAGATGTTGGAAACTCCTACGAGCAGTACTCC. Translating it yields CSARDVGNSYEQYS.

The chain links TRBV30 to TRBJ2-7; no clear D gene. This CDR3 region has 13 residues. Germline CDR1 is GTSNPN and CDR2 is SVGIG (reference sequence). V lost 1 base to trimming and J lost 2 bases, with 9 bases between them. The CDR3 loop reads CAWSGGATYEQYF. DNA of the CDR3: TGTGCCTGGAGTGGGGGTGCCACCTACGAGCAGTACTTC.

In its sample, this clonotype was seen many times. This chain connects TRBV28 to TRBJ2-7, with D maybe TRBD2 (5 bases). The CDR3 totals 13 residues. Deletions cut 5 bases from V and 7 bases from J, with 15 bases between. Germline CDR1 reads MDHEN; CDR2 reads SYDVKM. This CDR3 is CASSGFGGREQYF. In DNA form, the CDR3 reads TGTGCCAGCAGTGGATTTGGAGGTCGGGAGCAGTACTTC.

Here the CDR3 reads CASMGSSGPTDTQYF. The CDR3 DNA reads as TGTGCCAGCATGGGATCCAGTGGCCCCACAGATACGCAGTATTTT. The chain uses TRBV5-8 and TRBJ2-3, with D unresolved. This CDR3 region has 15 residues. Germline loops: CDR1 SGHTS, CDR2 YDEGEE. Trimming stripped 6 bases from V and 2 bases from J, with 16 bases between.

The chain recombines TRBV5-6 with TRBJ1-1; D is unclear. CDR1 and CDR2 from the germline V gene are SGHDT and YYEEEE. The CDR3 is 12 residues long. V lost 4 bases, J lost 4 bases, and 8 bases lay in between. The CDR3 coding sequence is TGTGCCAGCAGCCTGAGTATCACTGAAGCTTTCTTT. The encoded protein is CASSLSITEAFF.

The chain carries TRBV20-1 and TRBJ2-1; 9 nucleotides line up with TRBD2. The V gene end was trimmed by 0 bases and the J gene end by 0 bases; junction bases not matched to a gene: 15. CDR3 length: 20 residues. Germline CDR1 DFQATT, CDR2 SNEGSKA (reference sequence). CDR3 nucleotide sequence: TGCAGTGCTAGAGAAGCGGGGGGCCGTTCGACCGTGAGCTCCTACAATGAGCAGTTCTTC. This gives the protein CSAREAGGRSTVSSYNEQFF.

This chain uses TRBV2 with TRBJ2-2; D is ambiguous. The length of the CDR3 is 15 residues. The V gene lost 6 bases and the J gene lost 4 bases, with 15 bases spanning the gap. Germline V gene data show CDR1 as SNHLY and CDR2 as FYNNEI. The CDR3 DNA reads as TGTGCCAGCAGGGCGGACCGATACACCACCGGGGAGCTGTTTTTT. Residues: CASRADRYTTGELFF.

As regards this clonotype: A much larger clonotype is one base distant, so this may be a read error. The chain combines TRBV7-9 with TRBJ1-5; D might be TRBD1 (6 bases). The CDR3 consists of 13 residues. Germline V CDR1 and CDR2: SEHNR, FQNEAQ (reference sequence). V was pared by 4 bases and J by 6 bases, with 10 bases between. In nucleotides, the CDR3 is TGTGCCAGCAGCTGGGACAACAGTCAGCCCCAGCATTTT. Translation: CASSWDNSQPQHF.

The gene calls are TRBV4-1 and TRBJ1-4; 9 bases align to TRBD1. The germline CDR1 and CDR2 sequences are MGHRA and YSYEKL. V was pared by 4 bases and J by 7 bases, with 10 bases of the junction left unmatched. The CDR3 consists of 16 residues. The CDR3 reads CASSPRTGQGVEKLFF. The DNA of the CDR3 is TGCGCCAGCAGCCCCCGAACGGGACAGGGCGTTGAAAAACTGTTTTTT.

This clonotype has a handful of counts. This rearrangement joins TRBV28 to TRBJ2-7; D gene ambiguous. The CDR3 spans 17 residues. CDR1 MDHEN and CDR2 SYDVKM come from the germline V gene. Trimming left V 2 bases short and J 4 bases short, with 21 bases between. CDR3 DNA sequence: TGTGCCAGCAGTTTAACCCCTATAGGATTCCGGTTTTACGAGCAGTACTTC. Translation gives CASSLTPIGFRFYEQYF.

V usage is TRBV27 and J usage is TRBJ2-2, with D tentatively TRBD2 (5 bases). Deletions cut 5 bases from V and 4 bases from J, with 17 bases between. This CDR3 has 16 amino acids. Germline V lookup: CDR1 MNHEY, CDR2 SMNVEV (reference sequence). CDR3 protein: CASSPMRVVGTGELFF. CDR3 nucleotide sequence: TGTGCCAGCAGTCCGATGCGGGTGGTGGGCACCGGGGAGCTGTTTTTT.

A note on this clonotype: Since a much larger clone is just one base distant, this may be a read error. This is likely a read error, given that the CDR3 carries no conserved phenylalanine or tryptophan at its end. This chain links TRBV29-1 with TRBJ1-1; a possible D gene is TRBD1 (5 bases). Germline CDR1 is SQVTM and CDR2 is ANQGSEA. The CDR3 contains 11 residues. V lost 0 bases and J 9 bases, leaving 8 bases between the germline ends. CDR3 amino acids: CSVEDVGQAFS. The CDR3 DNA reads TGCAGCGTTGAAGACGTGGGGCAAGCTTTCTCT.

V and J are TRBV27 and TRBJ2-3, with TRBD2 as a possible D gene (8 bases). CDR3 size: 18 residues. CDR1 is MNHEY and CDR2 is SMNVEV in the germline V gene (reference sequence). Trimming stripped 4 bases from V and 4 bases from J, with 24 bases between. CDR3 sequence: CASSSYSGAPQGADTQYF. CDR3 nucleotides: TGTGCCAGCAGTTCGTATAGCGGGGCTCCCCAGGGGGCAGATACGCAGTATTTT.

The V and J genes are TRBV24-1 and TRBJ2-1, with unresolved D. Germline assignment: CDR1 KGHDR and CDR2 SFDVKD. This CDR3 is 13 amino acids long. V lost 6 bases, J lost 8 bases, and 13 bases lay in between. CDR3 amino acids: CATSPPLLDEQFF. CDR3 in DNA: TGTGCCACCAGTCCTCCCCTCTTAGATGAGCAGTTCTTC.

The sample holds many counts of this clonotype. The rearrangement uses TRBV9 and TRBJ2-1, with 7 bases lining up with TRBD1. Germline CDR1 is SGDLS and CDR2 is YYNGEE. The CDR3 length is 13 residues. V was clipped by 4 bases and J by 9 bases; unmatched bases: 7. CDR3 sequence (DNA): TGTGCCAGCAGCCCACCACAGGGGTCTGAGCAGTTCTTC. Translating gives CASSPPQGSEQFF. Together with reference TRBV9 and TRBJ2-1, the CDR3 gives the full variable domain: DSGVTQTPKHLITATGQRVTLRCSPRSGDLSVYWYQQSLDQGLQFLIQYYNGEERAKGNILERFSAQQFPDLHSELNLSSLELGDSALYFCASSPPQGSEQFFGPGTRLTVL.

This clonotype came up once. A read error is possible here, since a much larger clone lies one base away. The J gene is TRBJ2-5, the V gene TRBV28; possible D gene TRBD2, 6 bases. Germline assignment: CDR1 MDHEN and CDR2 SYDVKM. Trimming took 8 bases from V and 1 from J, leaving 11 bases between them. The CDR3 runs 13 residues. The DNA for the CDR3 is TGTGCCAGCGCTCCCGGGAGCCAAGAGACCCAGTACTTC. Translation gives CASAPGSQETQYF.

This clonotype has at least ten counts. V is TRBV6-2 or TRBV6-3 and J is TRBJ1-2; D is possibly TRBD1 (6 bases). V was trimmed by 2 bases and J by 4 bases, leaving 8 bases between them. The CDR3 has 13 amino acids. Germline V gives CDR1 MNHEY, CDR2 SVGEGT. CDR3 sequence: CASSYGGPYGYTF. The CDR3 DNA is TGTGCCAGCAGTTACGGGGGGCCCTATGGCTACACCTTC.

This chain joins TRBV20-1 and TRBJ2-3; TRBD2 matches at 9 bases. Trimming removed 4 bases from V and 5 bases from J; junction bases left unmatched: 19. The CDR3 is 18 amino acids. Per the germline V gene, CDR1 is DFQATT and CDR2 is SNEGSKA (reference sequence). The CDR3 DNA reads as TGCAGTGCTACGGAAAAAACTGTAGCGGGAGAGCGGGAAGATACGCAGTATTTT. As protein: CSATEKTVAGEREDTQYF.

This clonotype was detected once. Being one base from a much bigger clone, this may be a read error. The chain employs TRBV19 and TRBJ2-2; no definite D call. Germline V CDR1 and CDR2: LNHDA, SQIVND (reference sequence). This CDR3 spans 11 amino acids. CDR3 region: CTSSIPGELFF. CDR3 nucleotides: TGTACCAGTAGTATACCCGGGGAGCTGTTTTTT.

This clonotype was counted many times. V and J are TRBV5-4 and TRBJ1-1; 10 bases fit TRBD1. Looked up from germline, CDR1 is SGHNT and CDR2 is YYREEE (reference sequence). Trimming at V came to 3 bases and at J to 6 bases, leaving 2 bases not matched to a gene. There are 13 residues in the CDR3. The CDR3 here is CASSSGQGAEAFF. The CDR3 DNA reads TGTGCCAGCAGCTCTGGACAGGGGGCTGAAGCTTTCTTT. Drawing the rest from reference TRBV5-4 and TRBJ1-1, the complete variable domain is ETGVTQSPTHLIKTRGQQVTLRCSSQSGHNTVSWYQQALGQGPQFIFQYYREEENGRGNFPPRFSGLQFPNYSSELNVNALELDDSALYLCASSSGQGAEAFFGQGTRLTVV.